These 11 T cell receptor beta chains were sequenced from one sample in a study of Graves' ophthalmopathy and Graves' hyperthyroidism. RNA transcripts were the template, and TCR beta CDR3 regions were amplified from them. Following a first-round RT-PCR that used HTBI primers, a second-round multiplex PCR was carried out. In TCRdb, the multiplex PCR reads were re-called with MiXCR into one record per CDR3 protein. This sample has under 60,000 distinct CDR3 sequences, with about half found just once. Sequencing used peripheral blood. Receptor source: an adult woman with Graves' ophthalmopathy.

The chain has TRBV20-1 and TRBJ2-3; D ambiguous. Trimming pared 3 bases from V and 11 bases from J, leaving 18 bases between. Germline V gives CDR1 DFQATT, CDR2 SNEGSKA (reference sequence). This CDR3 region has 13 residues. The CDR3 loop is CSASRQWGNEQYF. CDR3 sequence (DNA): TGCAGTGCTAGTCGGCAGTGGGGTAATGAGCAGTATTTT.

This clonotype has just a few counts. The rearrangement uses TRBV6-1 and TRBJ2-1; D is perhaps TRBD2 (6 bases). Per the germline V gene, CDR1 is MNHNS and CDR2 is SASEGT. The CDR3 consists of 13 residues. Trimming removed 7 bases from V and 9 bases from J, with 16 bases in between. CDR3 sequence reads: CASTTRAGSEQFF. In nucleotides, the CDR3 is TGTGCCAGCACCACCCGAGCGGGCTCTGAGCAGTTCTTC.

This clonotype was detected many times. V usage is TRBV20-1 and J usage is TRBJ2-7; 10 bases match TRBD2. Germline V CDR1 and CDR2: DFQATT, SNEGSKA (reference sequence). The CDR3 is made up of 15 amino acids. Losses at the gene ends were 0 bases for V and 9 bases for J; bases not matched to a gene: 11. CDR3 in amino acids: CSARDREREGLVQYF. Here the CDR3 DNA reads TGCAGTGCTAGAGACCGAGAGCGGGAGGGCCTTGTGCAGTACTTC.

The chain has TRBV2 and TRBJ1-6; 7 bases fit TRBD1. The CDR3 loop spans 17 amino acids. Per the germline V gene, CDR1 is SNHLY and CDR2 is FYNNEI. Germline trimming cut 2 bases from V and 8 bases from J; bases unmatched to any gene: 12. CDR3 protein: CASSETSGTDDYSPLHF. For the CDR3, the DNA is TGTGCCAGCAGTGAAACTAGCGGGACAGACGATTATTCACCCCTCCACTTT.

This clonotype showed up many times. The chain has TRBV11-2 and TRBJ2-5; D call uncertain. Per germline, CDR1 SGHAT and CDR2 FQNNGV. This CDR3 has 15 amino acids. Trimming took off 5 bases at V and 5 bases at J, with 18 bases between the two ends. This CDR3 reads CASSASIQAVETQYF. DNA of the CDR3: TGTGCCAGCAGCGCCTCGATTCAGGCCGTGGAGACCCAGTACTTC.

The chain has TRBV7-9 and TRBJ2-1, with D possibly matching TRBD2 (6 bases). CDR1 SEHNR and CDR2 FQNEAQ come from the germline V gene (reference sequence). The CDR3 has 13 amino acids. The CDR3 nucleotides are TGTGCAAGTGCCCGGGGAGGCACCGGGGAGCAGTTCTTC. It is translated as CASARGGTGEQFF.

The genes are TRBV20-1 and TRBJ2-7, with TRBD2 matching over 12 bases. V was clipped by 5 bases and J by 0 bases; unmatched bases: 8. This CDR3 has 16 amino acids. Germline V lookup: CDR1 DFQATT, CDR2 SNEGSKA (reference sequence). CDR3 residues: CSAPTSGRALSYEQYF. The CDR3, as DNA: TGCAGTGCTCCGACTAGCGGGAGAGCTCTCTCCTACGAGCAGTACTTC.

This clonotype was detected a few times. This sequence joins TRBV20-1 and TRBJ2-3; TRBD2 matches 7 bases. Germline V gives CDR1 DFQATT, CDR2 SNEGSKA (reference sequence). V lost 2 bases and J lost 11; bases outside the gene matches: 7. The length of the CDR3 is 12 residues. CDR3 DNA: TGCAGTGCTAGACTAGCGGACAATGAGCAGTATTTT. Translated: CSARLADNEQYF.

This clonotype was counted ten times or more. The chain is built from TRBV9 and TRBJ2-4; no clear D gene. CDR1 is SGDLS, CDR2 YYNGEE, per germline. The CDR3 is 16 residues long. V was trimmed by 7 bases and J by 5 bases, leaving 22 bases between them. The CDR3 is CASSRGPGGFQNIQYF. DNA for the CDR3: TGTGCCAGCTCTAGAGGTCCGGGCGGTTTCCAAAACATTCAGTACTTC.

Notes on this clonotype: The conserved phenylalanine or tryptophan is not found at the CDR3 terminus, so this likely reflects a read error. The chain has TRBV20-1 and TRBJ1-5; no definite D call. The CDR3 has 14 residues. The germline CDR1 and CDR2 sequences are DFQATT and SNEGSKA (reference sequence). As DNA, the CDR3 is TGCAGTGCTAGAGTGGGGAGTCCAAATCGGCCCCAGCATCTT. Translated, it gives CSARVGSPNRPQHL.

V gene TRBV9 combines with J gene TRBJ2-5; 9 bases agree with TRBD1. CDR1 and CDR2 (germline): SGDLS, YYNGEE. The CDR3 is 14 amino acids. Losses at the gene ends were 3 bases for V and 9 bases for J; bases not matched to a gene: 9. CDR3 bases: TGTGCCAGCAGCGCCGGGACAGGGAGTCAGCCCCAGTACTTC. Its protein product is CASSAGTGSQPQYF. The whole variable domain, filled in from reference TRBV9 and TRBJ2-5, reads DSGVTQTPKHLITATGQRVTLRCSPRSGDLSVYWYQQSLDQGLQFLIQYYNGEERAKGNILERFSAQQFPDLHSELNLSSLELGDSALYFCASSAGTGSQPQYFGPGTRLLVL.